Given below is one TCR beta chain in context. This entry is derived from a study of technical replicates of blood from several donors. V was pared by 4 bases and J by 7 bases, with 10 bases of the junction left unmatched. The germline V gene encodes CDR1 MGHRA and CDR2 YSYEKL. This CDR3 is built from 16 residues. The method was immunoSEQ multiplex PCR; TCRdb's version includes in-frame clones alone and lacks a portion of them. The sample has tens of thousands of clones, 90% to 95% seen once. The chain has TRBV4-1 and TRBJ1-5, with 10 nucleotides matching TRBD1. Material: T cells isolated from PBMCs. The source of this sequence is a human donor in good health. CDR3 coding DNA: TGCGCCAGCAGCCTACCAACCGGGACAGGGGAACAGCCCCAGCATTTT. This codes for CASSLPTGTGEQPQHF.